This T cell receptor beta chain is drawn from a study of cytomegalovirus exposure and HLA in healthy donors. At the level of the study: In a later analysis, the 120 or so validation repertoires were reported to have used the same platform as the roughly 730 first-cohort repertoires.

The V and J ends lost 7 bases and 4 bases respectively, with 23 bases between them. This CDR3 spans 17 amino acids. The V gene's germline CDR1 is GTSNPN and CDR2 SVGIG (reference sequence). Profiled with immunoSEQ multiplex PCR; TCRdb holds only in-frame clones, not every one. The sample has approximately 120,000 clones; 85% to 90% are singletons. On this clone: Its antigen is as yet unknown.

Study-level points and caveats: The authors listed around 150 TCR beta chains as cytomegalovirus-associated. A few of the chains that were CMV-associated were confirmed in vitro to be specific for CMV antigens.

The sequence derives from a woman in her late teens or twenties in good health and CMV-seronegative. The chain joins TRBV30 to TRBJ1-6; no clear D gene. The sample consisted of PBMCs. In nucleotides, the CDR3 is TGTGCCTCTAACCTCGGTCAAGCTTTCCAATATAATTCACCCCTCCACTTT. Translation: CASNLGQAFQYNSPLHF.